Given below is one T cell receptor (beta chain) in context. Its antigen is still unknown. Sequencing was performed with immunoSEQ multiplex PCR; in TCRdb, only in-frame clones are kept and a portion is missing. The repertoire holds under 50,000 clones, with 75% to 90% as singletons. J was trimmed by 3 bases and V by 5 bases; bases with no gene match: 5. Germline CDR1 SEHNR, CDR2 FQNEAQ (reference sequence). The CDR3 has 15 residues. These data are taken from a study of OX40 agonist ivuxolimab in advanced cancers. Background on the study: Males comprised roughly four fifths of the group, whose mean age was roughly 60 years (range about 23 to 80). In three patients, partial responses were observed, one with hepatocellular carcinoma and two with cutaneous melanoma. Study-level points and caveats: Averaging showed that CD8+ T cells had more expanded clones than CD4+ did.

Anyone with autoimmune disease history or systemic immunosuppression was excluded. This sample comprised CD4+ or CD8+ T cells sorted from blood, obtained in a trial of the OX40 agonist ivuxolimab. The chain combines TRBV7-9 with TRBJ1-4, with 8 bases lining up with TRBD1. The origin of this receptor is an adult with an advanced solid tumor such as melanoma, head and neck, liver or kidney cancer. DNA for the CDR3: TGTGCCAGCAGCGCGACAGGGGTCTCTAATGAAAAACTGTTTTTT. Translation: CASSATGVSNEKLFF.